The 9 T cell receptor beta chains reported below all come from one sample, sequenced in a study of T cell clonality in common variable immunodeficiency. Sequencing was performed with immunoSEQ multiplex PCR; in TCRdb, only in-frame clones are kept and a portion is missing. The counts give 44,000 or so clones, none of them seen only once; roughly 0.66% is held by the top ten. The sequenced material came from peripheral blood mononuclear cells. These receptor sequences come from a person aged 18 to 75 in good health.

There are many counts of this clone. Coverage ceases 3 residues before the CDR3 finishes, and the germline J gene fills in the end. V usage is TRBV28 and J usage is TRBJ1-2; perhaps TRBD1 as D (5 bases). Germline V gene data show CDR1 as MDHEN and CDR2 as SYDVKM. The V end lost 5 bases, the J end lost 3 bases, and 13 bases lay between the germline ends. The CDR3 consists of 14 residues. The sequenced CDR3 bases are TGTGCCAGCAGTCAATACACAGGAGACTATGGC. As protein: CASSQYTGDYG. From start to end, the CDR3 is CASSQYTGDYGYTF.

In its sample, this clone was seen many times. The CDR3 end lies 3 residues beyond the end of the read and is filled in from the germline J gene. The rearrangement joins TRBV20-1 to TRBJ2-3; TRBD1 is a possible D gene (6 bases). The ends were cut back, 1 base at V and 2 bases at J, with 16 bases in the middle. Germline CDR1 is DFQATT and CDR2 is SNEGSKA (reference sequence). This CDR3 is built from 16 residues. The sequenced CDR3 bases are TGCAGTGCTAGAGTGGAACCGACAGGAGACACAGATACG. It is translated as CSARVEPTGDTDT. The full CDR3 protein reads CSARVEPTGDTDTQYF.

Ten or more counts support this clone. The read is 3 residues too short to cover the CDR3 end, so that end is filled in from the germline J gene. The V call is TRBV20-1, the J call TRBJ2-7; D is possibly TRBD1 (6 bases). V lost 3 bases and J lost 0, with 12 bases in between. Germline loops: CDR1 DFQATT, CDR2 SNEGSKA (reference sequence). The CDR3 spans 14 residues. The part of the CDR3 DNA that was read is TGCAGTGCTAGGGGGGCAGGAAGCTCCTACGAG. Translated: CSARGAGSSYE. In full, the CDR3 reads CSARGAGSSYEQYF.

This clone was observed at least ten times. Read data end 3 residues before the CDR3 end; the end is taken from the germline J gene. The rearrangement joins TRBV12-3 or TRBV12-4 to TRBJ1-1; tentative D call: TRBD1 (6 bases). The CDR3 contains 13 residues. The CDR3 reads CASSTITGLGAFF. The part of the CDR3 DNA that was read is TGTGCCAGCAGTACTATAACAGGGTTGGGA.

This clone has at least ten counts. The CDR3 spells CASSKTGSYNSPLHF. The covered CDR3 bases are TGTGCCAGCAGTAAGACAGGTTCCTATAATTCACCC. The J gene is TRBJ1-6, the V gene TRBV7-3; the D gene is possibly TRBD1 (6 bases). The read comes to an end 3 residues before the CDR3 does, leaving the germline J gene to fill in the end. The CDR3 is made up of 15 amino acids. The V and J ends lost 6 bases and 1 base respectively, with 10 bases between them. From germline, CDR1 is SGHTA and CDR2 FQGTGA.

This clone was seen at least ten times. The read terminates 3 residues before the CDR3 end, so the remaining end is supplied by the germline J gene. J is TRBJ1-3 and V is TRBV15; D gene uncertain. The CDR3 extends over 16 amino acids. V was trimmed by 0 bases and J by 3 bases, leaving 12 bases between them. Germline V gene data show CDR1 as LNHNV and CDR2 as YYDKDF (reference sequence). The CDR3 DNA, read in part, is TGTGCCACCAGCAGAGATTCAACCCGGGGTGGAAACACC. Residues: CATSRDSTRGGNT. The full CDR3 is CATSRDSTRGGNTIYF.

The table lists this clone with many counts. The CDR3 extends 3 residues past the end of the read, so its final part is completed from the germline J gene. V gene TRBV5-6 combines with J gene TRBJ2-7, with D perhaps matching TRBD2 (6 bases). The CDR3 is made up of 12 amino acids. V lost 2 bases and J 6 bases, leaving 9 bases between the germline ends. CDR1 and CDR2 (germline): SGHDT, YYEEEE. Incomplete CDR3 DNA: TGTGCCAGCAGCTTCCCAGCGGGCGAG. This encodes CASSFPAGE. The CDR3 as a whole reads CASSFPAGEQYF.

This clone was recorded at least ten times. The CDR3 goes on 3 residues after the read ends, and that part is filled in from the germline J gene. This chain uses TRBV20-1 with TRBJ2-3, with 7 bases that match TRBD2. The CDR3 length is 12 residues. V shed 6 bases and J 5 bases; nucleotides not matched to a gene: 5. Germline V lookup: CDR1 DFQATT, CDR2 SNEGSKA (reference sequence). CDR3 sequence reads: CSALGGGDTQYF. The DNA read from the CDR3 is TGCAGTGCCCTTGGGGGGGGAGATACG.

This clone was seen repeatedly, ten times or more. The missing CDR3 end, 3 residues past where the read stops, is filled in from the germline J gene. V gene TRBV19 combines with J gene TRBJ1-1; 7 bases are shared with TRBD1. V lost 6 bases, J lost 6 bases, and 10 bases stayed unmatched. This CDR3 is 14 amino acids long. Germline V gene lookup returns CDR1 LNHDA and CDR2 SQIVND (reference sequence). The covered CDR3 bases are TGTGCCAGTAGACAGGGGTATCTCCGGTCTGAA. It encodes CASRQGYLRSE. In full, the CDR3 reads CASRQGYLRSEAFF. The full variable domain, rest sourced from reference TRBV19 and TRBJ1-1, is DGGITQSPKYLFRKEGQNVTLSCEQNLNHDAMYWYRQDPGQGLRLIYYSQIVNDFQKGDIAEGYSVSREKKESFPLTVTSAQKNPTAFYLCASRQGYLRSEAFFGQGTRLTVV.